This record looks at one T cell receptor beta chain sequence and its context. Its antigen is not identified. These data come from a study of chemoradiotherapy in HPV16-positive cancers. Study-wide points: Functional assays defining HPV-specific T cells used only a couple of HPV16-positive patients. For HPV16-positive patients, expanding HPV-responsive T cells associated with longer recurrence-free survival. Candidate HPV-specific clones and E7-related TCR motifs grew in tumor during treatment.

The ends lost 6 bases at V and 4 bases at J; junction bases unmatched: 10. Germline V gene lookup returns CDR1 LGHNA and CDR2 YNFKEQ. There are 16 residues in the CDR3. Repeated repertoire sampling spanned the course of chemoradiotherapy. Profiling relied on immunoSEQ multiplex PCR, and the TCRdb table lists in-frame clones only, not all of them. The data contain approximately 16,000 clones, about 86% of them singletons. The clonotype was recovered from a human donor with HPV-associated anogenital cancer. V usage is TRBV4-2 and J usage is TRBJ2-5; 11 bases agree with TRBD2. Specimen: blood, collected from a patient who underwent chemoradiotherapy. In DNA, the CDR3 is TGTGCCAGCAGTCCCCTAGCGGGGGGCCCTGCAGAGACCCAGTACTTC. This translates into CASSPLAGGPAETQYF.